Following are 5 T cell receptor beta chains from one sample sequenced in a study of shared clonotypes between healthy human individuals. The table came from immunoSEQ multiplex PCR; TCRdb's copy has only in-frame clones and leaves some out. This sample has approximately 840,000 clones, with 95% to 97% found just once. Naive CD8 cells lacked CD45RO, underwent positive selection for CCR7 and left out terminally differentiated effector memory CD45RA+ cells. Sequencing used naive CD8+ T cells sorted from blood. These receptors were obtained from a man aged 25 to 40 in good health.

CDR3 in amino acids: CASSSRTSGSVPLETQYF. The CDR3 bases are TGTGCCAGCAGCTCCCGGACTAGCGGGAGCGTTCCTTTGGAGACGCAGTATTTT. The chain is built from TRBV11-3 and TRBJ2-3; 13 nucleotides match TRBD2. Trimming at V came to 4 bases and at J to 9 bases, leaving 16 bases not matched to a gene. CDR1 and CDR2 (germline): SGHNT, YENEEA. This CDR3 has 18 amino acids.

The V and J genes are TRBV14 and TRBJ2-6; D not resolved. Per the germline V gene, CDR1 is SGHDN and CDR2 is FVKESK. The length of the CDR3 is 14 residues. The germline V and J ends were trimmed by 3 bases and 0 bases, with 3 bases remaining between them. The CDR3 reads CASSQYSGANVLTF. DNA of the CDR3: TGTGCCAGCAGCCAGTACTCTGGGGCCAACGTCCTGACTTTC.

The V call is TRBV9, the J call TRBJ2-1; perhaps D is TRBD1 or TRBD2 (5 bases each). Germline CDR1 is SGDLS and CDR2 is YYNGEE. The CDR3 contains 16 residues. V was cut by 3 bases and J by 9 bases, with 22 bases left in between. Here the CDR3 reads CASSAPVNEGLSEQFF. CDR3 nucleotides: TGTGCCAGCAGCGCCCCGGTTAATGAGGGGCTGAGTGAGCAGTTCTTC.

The chain recombines TRBV27 with TRBJ2-1; D is perhaps TRBD1 (5 bases). V was pared by 0 bases and J by 0 bases, with 12 bases between. CDR3 length: 17 residues. Germline-derived CDR1 and CDR2 are MNHEY and SMNVEV (reference sequence). The CDR3 loop reads CASSLSVPGRSYNEQFF. The CDR3 DNA follows: TGTGCCAGCAGTTTATCCGTGCCAGGGCGCTCCTACAATGAGCAGTTCTTC.

The rearrangement links TRBV11-2 to TRBJ2-3; 11 positions match TRBD2. Trimming at V came to 5 bases and at J to 4 bases, leaving 14 bases not matched to a gene. The length of the CDR3 is 18 residues. Germline values: CDR1 SGHAT, CDR2 FQNNGV. The CDR3 reads CASSHQSLLAGVADTQYF. The DNA for the CDR3 is TGTGCCAGCAGCCATCAATCTTTACTAGCGGGAGTCGCAGATACGCAGTATTTT.